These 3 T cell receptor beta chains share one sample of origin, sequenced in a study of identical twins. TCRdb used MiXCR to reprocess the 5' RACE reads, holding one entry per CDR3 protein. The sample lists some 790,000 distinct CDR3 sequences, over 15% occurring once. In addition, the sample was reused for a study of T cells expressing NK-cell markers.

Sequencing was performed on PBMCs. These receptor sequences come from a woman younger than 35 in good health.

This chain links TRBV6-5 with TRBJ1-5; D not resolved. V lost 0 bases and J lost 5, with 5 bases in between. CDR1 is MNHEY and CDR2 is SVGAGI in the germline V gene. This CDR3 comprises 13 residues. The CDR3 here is CASSYSIDQPQHF. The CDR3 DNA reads TGTGCCAGCAGTTACTCGATAGATCAGCCCCAGCATTTT.

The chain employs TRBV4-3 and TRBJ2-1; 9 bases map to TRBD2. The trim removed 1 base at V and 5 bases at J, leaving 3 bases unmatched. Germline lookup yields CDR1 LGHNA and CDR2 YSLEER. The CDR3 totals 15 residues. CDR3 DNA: TGCGCCAGCAGCCAAGGTCTAGCGGGACACAATGAGCAGTTCTTC. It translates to CASSQGLAGHNEQFF.

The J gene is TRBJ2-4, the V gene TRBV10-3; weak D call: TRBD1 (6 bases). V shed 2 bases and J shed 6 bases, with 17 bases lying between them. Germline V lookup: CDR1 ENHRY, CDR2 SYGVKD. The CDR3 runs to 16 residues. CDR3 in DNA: TGTGCCATCAGTGAGACAGGGAGTTCCGAGGGAAACATTCAGTACTTC. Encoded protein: CAISETGSSEGNIQYF.